This TCR beta chain was documented in a study of blood T cell repertoires in COVID-19 (dated by TCRdb to the early 2020s). With respect to the entire study: Samples from collaborators originated in the United States, Italy and Spain and spanned both the acute and convalescent phases of COVID-19. The prospective study material was composed of cDNA or gDNA derived from T cells, B-cell-depleted T cells, or PBMCs. Subjects who had been exposed to COVID-19, were actively infected with it, or had recovered from it provided the deeply sampled blood TCRbeta repertoires that made up the dataset. The repertoires were released in a freely available public database meant as a resource for research on the immune response to SARS-CoV-2. The samples were drawn from the first 160 participants of the ongoing ImmuneRACE study and from over 950 subjects provided by 6 global collaborators. The sample metadata nearly always contained a de-identified subject ID, COVID-19 status, age in years and sex. HLA class I and class II types, where available, came from metadata supplied by the sample provider rather than from assay-based typing.

TCRbeta CDR3 regions were amplified from genomic DNA using the immunoSEQ Assay, a bias-controlled multiplex PCR. The published analysis was carried out like this. Within the assay, amplification of reference gene primers was used to estimate how many nucleated cells each sample contained. To quantify the absolute abundance of each unique TCRbeta CDR3 rearrangement, sequence reads were collapsed and filtered. Productive Simpson clonality was computed per sample as the square root of Simpson's diversity index over productive rearrangements. The immuneACCESS repertoire file appears here via TCRdb, limited to in-frame rearrangements. These files lack a portion of the clones; in checked studies, under half of the deficit traces to unresolved V genes, and the cause of the others is not known. That table furnishes V, J and clone size, whereas the DNA furnished D and trimming. This sample gives 60,000 to 75,000 clones in total; roughly four fifths of them show up just once. The top ten constitute 9.7% of the sample.

Paper-wide results and their limitations: Clinical and demographic metadata were provided uncurated, with the amount varying by source and participant.

Collaborating institutions collected whole blood in K2EDTA tubes following their own protocols. For TCRbeta analysis, collaborator samples were shipped as frozen whole blood, as isolated PBMCs, or as DNA extracted from either sample type. Reading the germline V gene (reference sequence) gives CDR1 LNHDA and CDR2 SQIVND. The V end gives up 3 bases and the J end 4 bases, leaving 6 bases in the junction not matched to a gene. Measured from the cysteine to the phenylalanine, the CDR3 is 15 residues long. Left in the record is the CDR3 DNA by itself, 45 bases read in frame from the first base. On this clone itself: What this receptor recognizes is not known. Qualities for individual bases were not recorded, and no much larger clone is one base off.

Sequencing was done on a sample of peripheral blood. The chain is made from TRBV19 and TRBJ1-5; TRBD1 matches 7 bases in the middle. This receptor was obtained from a woman aged 80 or over with acute or convalescent COVID-19. The nucleotides read TGTGCCAGTAGTATCCGACAGGGCTTAAATCAGCCCCAGCATTTT. This gives the protein CASSIRQGLNQPQHF.